This T cell receptor beta chain was recorded in a study of OX40 agonist ivuxolimab in advanced cancers. Profiled with immunoSEQ multiplex PCR; TCRdb holds only in-frame clones, not every one. The sample lists about 64,000 clones; around 84% were seen once. This receptor was identified in an adult with an advanced solid tumor such as melanoma, head and neck, liver or kidney cancer. Sample: CD4+ or CD8+ T cells sorted from blood, taken in a trial of the OX40 agonist ivuxolimab.

The CDR3 nucleotides read TGTGCCAGCAGCTTGGAACAGGGTTCCTACGAGCAGTACTTC. Translated, it gives CASSLEQGSYEQYF. The chain uses TRBV5-4 and TRBJ2-7; tentatively, D is TRBD1 (6 bases). The CDR3 runs 14 residues. CDR1 is SGHNT and CDR2 is YYREEE in the germline V gene (reference sequence). V lost 0 bases to trimming and J lost 1 base, with 8 bases between them.